This note documents a single T cell receptor beta chain sequence. What it recognizes is unknown. This sample stems from a study of cytomegalovirus exposure and HLA in healthy donors. Study findings and constraints: Productive rates of about 90% or about 30% were seen for most TCR beta V segments in an earlier analysis.

It was healthy bone marrow donors who served as donors. It was with 60 Vbeta and 13 Jbeta primers that the PCR ran. Only in-frame clones appear in the TCRdb table, and some are missing; sequencing was by immunoSEQ multiplex PCR. The data contain 130,000 or so clones, more than 70% of them singletons. The CDR3 covers 13 residues. V was trimmed by 2 bases and J by 5 bases, leaving 10 bases between them. The germline V gene encodes CDR1 KGHSH and CDR2 LQKENI. The sequencing input was PBMCs. J is TRBJ2-7 and V is TRBV18; the D gene is possibly TRBD1 (7 bases). This sequence was found in a woman in her 30s in good health and CMV-seropositive. CDR3 DNA: TGTGCCAGCTCACCAGCAGGGGGGCACGAGCAGTACTTC. Translated, it gives CASSPAGGHEQYF.